This T cell receptor (beta chain) was obtained from a study of T cells after yellow fever vaccination. Study-level background: Low-cell-number fractions underwent preparation using SMART-Seq v4 Ultra Low Input.

Study conclusions and caveats: Once the booster was given, most primary-vaccination clones reappeared, at around 95% for CD4 and over 85% for CD8.

There are many counts of this clonotype. Its antigen is unknown. Trimming cost V 6 bases and J 6 bases, with 18 bases left between them. Germline CDR1 reads DFQATT; CDR2 reads SNEGSKA (reference sequence). This CDR3 has 14 amino acids. TCRdb fed the 5' RACE reads into MiXCR, producing one record per CDR3 protein. The sample lists 300,000 or so distinct CDR3 sequences; 7% to 10% were seen once. The chain employs TRBV20-1 and TRBJ2-1; D is possibly TRBD1 or TRBD2 (6 bases each). Sequenced here: PBMCs, sampled about 49 days after the first yellow fever vaccination. The TCR originated in a man aged 18-30 years who received the YFV17D yellow fever vaccine. CDR3 region: CSAPPVGGGNEQFF. The CDR3 coding sequence is TGCAGTGCCCCTCCAGTAGGAGGGGGCAATGAGCAGTTCTTC.